The 28 T cell receptor beta chains below all came from one sample that was sequenced in a study of breast tumors, draining lymph nodes, adjacent tissues (dated by TCRdb to the mid-2010s). Lymph node samples were obtained from the axillary draining lymph nodes of breast cancer patients. Libraries were prepared through multiplex PCR. Instrument on record: Illumina HiSeq 2000. TCRdb reanalyzed the raw reads on its own, using fastp at Q25 for trimming and MiXCR for clone calling, and kept in-frame beta chains. Each entry merges the rows of one CDR3 protein and shows their most common DNA and genes. The sample includes approximately 150,000 distinct CDR3 sequences, with around a third observed a single time. In total, the top ten clones hold less than 2.5% of the sample. Material for sequencing was axillary lymph node tissue. These receptors originate from a female donor with breast cancer. Some clones in this sample may be carry-over from other donors' samples.

As for this clonotype: The junction does not match germline at one end; this may be a read error. V is TRBV5-6 and J is TRBJ1-2; 9 bases line up with TRBD1. Per germline, CDR1 SGHDT and CDR2 YYEEEE. CDR3 length: 13 residues. The CDR3 loop is CASSLGTGEGYAF. CDR3 sequence (DNA): TGTGCCAGCAGCTTGGGGACAGGGGAGGGCTACGCCTTC.

The rearrangement joins TRBV7-8 to TRBJ2-3; the D gene is possibly TRBD2 (5 bases). This CDR3 has 16 amino acids. V was shortened by 8 bases and J by 7 bases, with 25 bases between the two germline ends. Germline V lookup: CDR1 SGHVS, CDR2 FQNEAQ. The CDR3 is CASQPHLRDSPNTQYF. The CDR3 DNA reads TGTGCCAGCCAACCTCACCTACGGGATTCTCCTAATACGCAGTATTTT.

This clonotype was observed many times. One end of the junction fails to match germline, which may point to a read error. The chain is built from TRBV6-5 and TRBJ2-7, with D possibly TRBD1 on 5 matching bases. The CDR3 covers 16 residues. Germline V gene sequence: CDR1 MNHEY, CDR2 SVGAGI. The CDR3, as DNA: TGTGCCAGCAGTCACTCGATGTTTCAGGGTTCCTACGAGCAGTACTTC. This sequence encodes CASSHSMFQGSYEQYF.

This clonotype showed up many times. The V call is TRBV7-8, the J call TRBJ2-7, with D hard to call. The CDR3 length is 13 residues. Germline V lookup: CDR1 SGHVS, CDR2 FQNEAQ. V lost 4 bases, J lost 0 bases, and 7 bases lay in between. CDR3 amino acids: CASSSYSSYEQYF. Written as DNA, the CDR3 is TGTGCCAGCAGCTCCTACAGCTCCTACGAGCAGTACTTC.

This clonotype was detected ten times or more. V gene TRBV4-3 combines with J gene TRBJ1-3; D ambiguous. The CDR3 is made up of 16 amino acids. Trimming cost V 0 bases and J 4 bases, with 13 bases left between them. CDR1 is LGHNA and CDR2 is YSLEER in the germline V gene. The CDR3: CASSQDAWGSGNTIYF. The CDR3 coding sequence is TGCGCCAGCAGCCAAGATGCTTGGGGTTCAGGAAACACCATATATTTT.

This clonotype was observed at least ten times. The V and J genes are TRBV3-1 and TRBJ2-7, with D perhaps matching TRBD1 (6 bases). The V gene's germline CDR1 is LGHDT and CDR2 YNNKEL (reference sequence). V gave up 4 bases and J gave up 4 bases, with 17 bases separating them. There are 15 residues in the CDR3. CDR3 region: CASSPSWDKEYEQYF. CDR3 sequence (DNA): TGTGCCAGCAGCCCCTCCTGGGACAAAGAATACGAGCAGTACTTC.

This clonotype was seen at least ten times. This rearrangement joins TRBV28 to TRBJ1-2; possible D gene TRBD1, 6 bases. V was shortened by 4 bases and J by 1 base, with 19 bases between the two germline ends. Per germline, CDR1 MDHEN and CDR2 SYDVKM. The CDR3 is 17 amino acids. CDR3: CASSSIGQGTSNYGYTF. Here the CDR3 DNA reads TGTGCCAGCAGTTCTATCGGGCAGGGGACGAGTAACTATGGCTACACCTTC.

This clonotype occurred many times. This chain joins TRBV6-2 or TRBV6-3 and TRBJ1-5; D unresolved. This CDR3 region has 18 residues. CDR1 and CDR2 from the germline V gene are MNHEY and SVGEGT. The V and J ends lost 2 bases and 0 bases respectively, with 17 bases between them. CDR3 in amino acids: CASSYDRGEGNSNQPQHF. CDR3 DNA sequence: TGTGCCAGCAGTTACGACCGCGGGGAGGGAAATAGCAATCAGCCCCAGCATTTT.

There are many counts of this clonotype. The V call is TRBV7-8, the J call TRBJ2-2; TRBD2 agrees at 13 bases. The ends lost 5 bases at V and 8 bases at J; junction bases unmatched: 11. Germline CDR1 SGHVS, CDR2 FQNEAQ. The CDR3 loop spans 17 amino acids. CDR3 region: CASSHRTSGGARGELFF. In DNA, the CDR3 is TGTGCCAGCAGCCACAGAACTAGCGGGGGGGCACGAGGGGAGCTGTTTTTT.

This clonotype has ten or more counts. The chain uses TRBV5-1 and TRBJ2-5; 7 nucleotides match TRBD2. Germline CDR1 and CDR2: SGHRS and YFSETQ. The CDR3 is 15 residues long. Trimming removed 4 bases from V and 1 base from J; junction bases left unmatched: 7. In DNA, the CDR3 is TGCGCCAGCAGCGTCCGCTCTAGCGGCCAAGAGACCCAGTACTTC. Translated: CASSVRSSGQETQYF.

The rearrangement joins TRBV5-1 to TRBJ1-1; weak D call: TRBD1 (5 bases). The CDR3 is 15 amino acids. V was clipped by 2 bases and J by 4 bases, with 15 bases between them. CDR1 is SGHRS and CDR2 is YFSETQ in the germline V gene. CDR3 in DNA: TGCGCCAGCAGCTTCACTGAAAGTGGGGGCACTGAAGCTTTCTTT. This encodes CASSFTESGGTEAFF.

This clonotype was counted ten times or more. This chain connects TRBV5-1 to TRBJ2-5, with D perhaps TRBD1 (5 bases). The germline V and J ends were trimmed by 3 bases and 4 bases, with 13 bases remaining between them. In germline, CDR1 is SGHRS, CDR2 YFSETQ. The CDR3 is 14 amino acids. CDR3 residues: CASSSQGSGETQYF. CDR3 DNA sequence: TGCGCCAGCAGCTCCCAGGGTTCTGGAGAGACCCAGTACTTC.

The chain combines TRBV6-5 with TRBJ2-3, with 9 positions matching TRBD2. The germline CDR1 and CDR2 sequences are MNHEY and SVGAGI. The CDR3 contains 14 residues. Losses at the gene ends were 6 bases for V and 11 bases for J; bases not matched to a gene: 12. In DNA, the CDR3 is TGTGCCAGCAGACGGGAAGCGGGGGGCAATGAGCAGTATTTT. Its protein product is CASRREAGGNEQYF.

This clonotype was observed many times. This chain links TRBV18 with TRBJ2-7; 7 bases line up with TRBD2. CDR3 length equals 14 residues. The germline V gene encodes CDR1 KGHSH and CDR2 LQKENI. With 2 bases clipped from V and 6 bases from J, the junction kept 7 bases outside the gene matches. The CDR3 sequence is CASSPGGGRLEQYF. CDR3 nucleotides: TGTGCCAGCTCACCAGGCGGGGGTCGGCTCGAGCAGTACTTC.

This clonotype was picked up many times. V gene TRBV27 combines with J gene TRBJ1-2; the D gene is possibly TRBD1 (5 bases). Germline CDR1 MNHEY, CDR2 SMNVEV (reference sequence). The CDR3 runs to 15 residues. Deletions cut 5 bases from V and 5 bases from J, with 18 bases between. The CDR3 spells CASSRGPRLPYGYTF. The CDR3 nucleotides read TGTGCCAGCAGTCGGGGACCTCGATTACCATATGGCTACACCTTC.

This clonotype has a count of ten or more. This chain connects TRBV3-1 to TRBJ1-3; no clear D. Germline CDR1 reads LGHDT; CDR2 reads YNNKEL (reference sequence). The CDR3 spans 15 residues. Trimming took off 0 bases at V and 4 bases at J, with 10 bases between the two ends. The CDR3 DNA reads as TGTGCCAGCAGCCAAGATACCACAGCGGGAAACACCATATATTTT. Its protein product is CASSQDTTAGNTIYF.

With respect to this clonotype: It may be a read error: a sequence one base away is much more abundant. The V gene is TRBV2, the J gene TRBJ2-1, with 11 bases matching TRBD2. CDR1 is SNHLY, CDR2 FYNNEI, per germline. The junction had 8 bases not matched to a gene; V was cut back by 6 bases and J by 10 bases. There are 14 residues in the CDR3. CDR3 nucleotides: TGTGCCAGCAGGGAAACTAGCGGGAGAATCGAGCAGTTCTTC. Its protein is CASRETSGRIEQFF.

This clonotype was seen repeatedly, ten times or more. The J gene is TRBJ2-3, the V gene TRBV11-2, with D perhaps TRBD1 (6 bases). Germline loops: CDR1 SGHAT, CDR2 FQNNGV. V was cut by 4 bases and J by 2 bases, with 28 bases left in between. CDR3 size: 20 residues. As DNA, the CDR3 is TGTGCCAGCAGCTCCATAATAAGTTGGGGGCTCGGCTCGAACACAGATACGCAGTATTTT. Translating it yields CASSSIISWGLGSNTDTQYF.

Ten or more counts support this clonotype. One end of the junction is discordant with germline, which a read error may explain. The gene calls are TRBV19 and TRBJ1-4; weak D call: TRBD1 (6 bases). Germline CDR1 LNHDA, CDR2 SQIVND (reference sequence). This CDR3 has 15 amino acids. The CDR3 bases are TGTGCCAGTAGTAGTTACAGGGCGGCTAATAAAAAACTGTTTTTT. Its protein is CASSSYRAANKKLFF.

This clonotype has at least ten counts. The rearrangement joins TRBV18 to TRBJ1-5, with D possibly TRBD1 on 5 matching bases. The CDR3 has 15 amino acids. V lost 3 bases to trimming and J lost 4 bases, with 13 bases between them. Germline V CDR1 and CDR2: KGHSH, LQKENI. CDR3 protein: CASSPLSGGNQPQHF. For the CDR3, the DNA is TGTGCCAGCTCACCCCTAAGCGGGGGTAATCAGCCCCAGCATTTT.

This clonotype was observed many times. The chain has TRBV6-5 and TRBJ2-3; TRBD1 might be the D (6 bases). V gave up 1 base and J gave up 2 bases, with 7 bases separating them. The CDR3 contains 14 residues. CDR1 and CDR2 (germline): MNHEY, SVGAGI. The CDR3 sequence: CASSYYRDTDTQYF. The CDR3, as DNA: TGTGCCAGCAGTTACTACAGGGACACAGATACGCAGTATTTT.

The rearrangement uses TRBV7-3 and TRBJ2-3; 7 nucleotides match TRBD2. There are 14 residues in the CDR3. CDR1 is SGHTA and CDR2 is FQGTGA in the germline V gene. The ends lost 7 bases at V and 1 base at J; junction bases unmatched: 5. In nucleotides, the CDR3 is TGTGCCAGCACCCTGGGGGGGGGCACAGATACGCAGTATTTT. This sequence encodes CASTLGGGTDTQYF.

The sample holds many counts of this clonotype. The chain links TRBV4-3 to TRBJ2-3; D not resolved. The CDR3 has 13 amino acids. Germline CDR1 and CDR2: LGHNA and YSLEER. V shed 0 bases and J shed 4 bases, with 5 bases lying between them. The CDR3: CASSQDVPDTQYF. CDR3 nucleotides: TGCGCCAGCAGCCAAGATGTACCAGATACGCAGTATTTT.

The table lists this clonotype with many counts. The V call is TRBV6-5, the J call TRBJ2-5; 7 bases are a match to TRBD1. CDR3 length equals 14 residues. Germline-derived CDR1 and CDR2 are MNHEY and SVGAGI. Trimming cost V 5 bases and J 1 base; bases outside gene matches: 4. The CDR3 DNA sequence: TGTGCCAGCAGTGGGGACAGCATCCAAGAGACCCAGTACTTC. This gives the protein CASSGDSIQETQYF.

This clonotype showed up many times. DNA of the CDR3: TGTGCCAGCATTCCCCCAGGGGGACTTTGGACTCTCCCGTTCTTC. This translates into CASIPPGGLWTLPFF. This rearrangement joins TRBV28 to TRBJ2-1; maybe TRBD1 (7 bases). The CDR3 runs 15 residues. V shed 7 bases and J shed 15 bases, with 28 bases lying between them. Germline V gives CDR1 MDHEN, CDR2 SYDVKM.

This clonotype was seen at least ten times. The V call is TRBV7-9, the J call TRBJ2-4; D may be TRBD1 (6 bases). Trimming stripped 5 bases from V and 2 bases from J, with 13 bases between. Germline values: CDR1 SEHNR, CDR2 FQNEAQ (reference sequence). The CDR3 is 15 amino acids. This CDR3 reads CASSAAQGTKNIQYF. The DNA of the CDR3 is TGTGCCAGCAGCGCAGCACAGGGAACCAAAAACATTCAGTACTTC.

The genes are TRBV12-3 or TRBV12-4 and TRBJ1-1; D not certain. The V end was cut by 5 bases, the J end by 6 bases, with 7 bases between. This CDR3 is 11 amino acids long. The CDR3 DNA reads TGTGCCAGCAGTCGGACCGCTGAAGCTTTCTTT. It specifies CASSRTAEAFF.

The chain carries TRBV12-3 or TRBV12-4 and TRBJ1-1; tentative D call: TRBD1 (5 bases). CDR3 length equals 15 residues. V was shortened by 6 bases and J by 4 bases, with 18 bases between the two germline ends. CDR3 bases: TGTGCCAGCAGGTTCAGGGCCGAAAGGGGCACTGAAGCTTTCTTT. This gives the protein CASRFRAERGTEAFF.